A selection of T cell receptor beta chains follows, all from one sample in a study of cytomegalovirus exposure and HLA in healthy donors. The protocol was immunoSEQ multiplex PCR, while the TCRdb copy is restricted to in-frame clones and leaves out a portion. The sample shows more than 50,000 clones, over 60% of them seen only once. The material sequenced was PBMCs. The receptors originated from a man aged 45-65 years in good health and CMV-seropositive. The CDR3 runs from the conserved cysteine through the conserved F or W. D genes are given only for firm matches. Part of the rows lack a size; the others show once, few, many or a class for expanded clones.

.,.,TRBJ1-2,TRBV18,TGTGCCAGCTCACCGAGGGACATCTATGGCTACACCTTC,CASSPRDIYGYTF
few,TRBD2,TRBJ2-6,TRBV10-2,TGCGCCAGCGGGCGGGGGAATGGGGCCAACGTCCTGACTTTC,CASGRGNGANVLTF
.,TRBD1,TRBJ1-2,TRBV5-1,TGCGCCAGCAGCTTAGGACAGGGACCTGATGGCTACACCTTC,CASSLGQGPDGYTF
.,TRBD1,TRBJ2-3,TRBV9,TGTGCCAGCAGCGTAGTCGGGACAGGCACAGATACGCAGTATTTT,CASSVVGTGTDTQYF
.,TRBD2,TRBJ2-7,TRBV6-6,TGTGCCAGCAGTGGTGGTAGCGGGAGGGTCTACGAGCAGTACTTC,CASSGGSGRVYEQYF
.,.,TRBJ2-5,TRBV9,TGTGCCAGATTGCCCGGCGGGGGCCCTCTTGGGACCCAGTACTTC,CARLPGGGPLGTQYF
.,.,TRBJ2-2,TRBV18,TGTGCCAGCTCCCTCCTTTGGACGGGAAGCGGCGACGGGGAGCTGTTTTTT,CASSLLWTGSGDGELFF
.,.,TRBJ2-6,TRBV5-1,TGCGCCAGCAGCTTGGATGGGGCAGTCCGATCCACTGGGGCCAACGTCCTGACTTTC,CASSLDGAVRSTGANVLTF
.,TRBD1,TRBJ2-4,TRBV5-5,TGTGCCAGCAGCCCAGGACAGGAGATATTAGCCAAAAACATTCAGTACTTC,CASSPGQEILAKNIQYF
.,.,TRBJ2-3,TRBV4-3,TGCGCCAGCAGCCAAGATTTTGGGGCGGGCACAGATACGCAGTATTTT,CASSQDFGAGTDTQYF
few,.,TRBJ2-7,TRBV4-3,TGCGCCAGCAGCCAAGATGGGCGCTACGAGCAGTACTTC,CASSQDGRYEQYF
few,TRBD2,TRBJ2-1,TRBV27,TGTGCCAGCAGTTTAGGCCGCGGGAGGACTAGCGGGAAGAATGAGCAGTTCTTC,CASSLGRGRTSGKNEQFF
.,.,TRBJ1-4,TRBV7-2,TGTGCCAGTAGTAAGGCAGGGTGGGAAAAACTGTTTTTT,CASSKAGWEKLFF
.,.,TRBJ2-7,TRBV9,TGTGCCAGCAGCCCACGGACAACCCCCTACGAGCAGTACTTC,CASSPRTTPYEQYF
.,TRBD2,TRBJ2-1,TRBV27,TGTGCCAGCATCGGACTAGCGGGAGGAAACAATAAGCAGTTCTTC,CASIGLAGGNNKQFF
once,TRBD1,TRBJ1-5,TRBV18,TGTGCCAGCTCAAACAGGGGTCAGCCCCAGCATTTT,CASSNRGQPQHF
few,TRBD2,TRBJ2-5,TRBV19,TGTGCCAGTAGTATCTCTACCGGGACTAGCGGTACGGGGGGGACCCAGTACTTC,CASSISTGTSGTGGTQYF
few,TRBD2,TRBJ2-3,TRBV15,TGTGCCACCAGCGGCCGGGGGGATAGCACAGATACGCAGTATTTT,CATSGRGDSTDTQYF
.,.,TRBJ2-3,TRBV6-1,TGTGCCAGCAGTATCGCAGATACGCAGTATTTT,CASSIADTQYF
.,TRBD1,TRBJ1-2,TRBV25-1,TGTGCCAGCAGTCCCGGGACAGGGGGTGGCTACACCTTC,CASSPGTGGGYTF
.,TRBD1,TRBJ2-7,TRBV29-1,TGCAGCGTCCAGGGGGTACACGAGCAGTACTTC,CSVQGVHEQYF
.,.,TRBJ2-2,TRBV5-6,TGTGCCAGCAGCGGAGGGCGGACGAACACCGGGGAGCTGTTTTTT,CASSGGRTNTGELFF